The entry below describes one TCR beta chain. Its specificity is unknown. This sample was included in a study of cytomegalovirus exposure and HLA in healthy donors. Notes on the study in general: For most TCR beta V segments, an earlier analysis put the productive rate at about 87% or about 30% of the time.

Germline CDR1 reads SGHRS; CDR2 reads YFSETQ. The CDR3 sequence is 14 residues long. J was trimmed by 8 bases and V by 5 bases; bases with no gene match: 9. Amplification used 60 Vbeta primers and 13 Jbeta primers. The assay was immunoSEQ multiplex PCR, and TCRdb's table has in-frame clones only and misses some. The data show around 30,000 clones, about 83% seen once. The chain joins TRBV5-1 to TRBJ2-1; 8 bases line up with TRBD2. The receptor comes from a boy younger than 18 in good health and CMV-seronegative. The sequencing sample was made of PBMCs. The CDR3 DNA reads as TGCGCCAGCAGAGTGACTAGCGATTTGGATGAGCAGTTCTTC. It specifies CASRVTSDLDEQFF. Drawing the rest from reference TRBV5-1 and TRBJ2-1, the complete variable domain is KAGVTQTPRYLIKTRGQQVTLSCSPISGHRSVSWYQQTPGQGLQFLFEYFSETQRNKGNFPGRFSGRQFSNSRSEMNVSTLELGDSALYLCASRVTSDLDEQFFGPGTRLTVL.